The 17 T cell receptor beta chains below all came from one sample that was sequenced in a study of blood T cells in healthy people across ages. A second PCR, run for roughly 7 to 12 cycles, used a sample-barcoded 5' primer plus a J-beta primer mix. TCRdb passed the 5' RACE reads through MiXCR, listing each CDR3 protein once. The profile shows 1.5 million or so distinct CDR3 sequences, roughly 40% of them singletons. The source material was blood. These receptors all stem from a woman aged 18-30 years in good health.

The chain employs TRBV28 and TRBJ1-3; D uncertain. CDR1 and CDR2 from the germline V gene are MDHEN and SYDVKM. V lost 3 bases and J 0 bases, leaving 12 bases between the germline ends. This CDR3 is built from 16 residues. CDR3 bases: TGTGCCAGCAGTTTCGAGAGCCCTTTCTCTGGAAACACCATATATTTT. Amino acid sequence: CASSFESPFSGNTIYF.

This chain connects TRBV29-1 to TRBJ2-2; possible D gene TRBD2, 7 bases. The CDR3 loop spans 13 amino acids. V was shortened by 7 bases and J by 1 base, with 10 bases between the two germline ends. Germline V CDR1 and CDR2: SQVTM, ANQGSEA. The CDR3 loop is CSAGGQNTGELFF. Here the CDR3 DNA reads TGCAGCGCGGGGGGACAGAACACCGGGGAGCTGTTTTTT.

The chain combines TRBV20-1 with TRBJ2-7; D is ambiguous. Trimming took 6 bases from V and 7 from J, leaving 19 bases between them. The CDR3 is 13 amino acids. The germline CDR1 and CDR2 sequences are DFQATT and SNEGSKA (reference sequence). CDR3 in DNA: TGCAGTGCCAGACGGACGGCTCCCAGGGAGCAGTACTTC. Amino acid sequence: CSARRTAPREQYF.

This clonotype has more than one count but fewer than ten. The CDR3 sequence: CASSQNLWDSGTTYEQYF. The CDR3 DNA reads as TGTGCCAGCAGTCAAAACCTTTGGGACAGTGGGACCACTTACGAGCAGTACTTC. The chain recombines TRBV27 with TRBJ2-7, with 7 bases matching TRBD1. Per the germline V gene, CDR1 is MNHEY and CDR2 is SMNVEV (reference sequence). The CDR3 spans 18 residues. J lost 4 bases, V lost 5 bases, and 20 bases had no gene match.

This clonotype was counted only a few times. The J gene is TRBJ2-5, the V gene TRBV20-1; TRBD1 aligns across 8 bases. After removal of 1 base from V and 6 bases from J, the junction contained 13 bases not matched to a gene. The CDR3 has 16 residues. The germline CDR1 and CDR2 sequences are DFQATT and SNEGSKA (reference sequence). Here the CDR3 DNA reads TGCAGTGCTAGAGTCCCGAGCCAGGGGGCATCGAAGACCCAGTACTTC. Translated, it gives CSARVPSQGASKTQYF.

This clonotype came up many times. The CDR3 is CASSQPSGETQYF. The CDR3 nucleotides read TGCGCCAGCAGCCAACCTAGCGGAGAGACCCAGTACTTC. The V gene is TRBV4-1, the J gene TRBJ2-5; 7 nucleotides match TRBD2. The CDR3 runs to 13 residues. The germline V gene has CDR1 MGHRA and CDR2 YSYEKL. Trimming at V came to 2 bases and at J to 4 bases, leaving 1 base not matched to a gene.

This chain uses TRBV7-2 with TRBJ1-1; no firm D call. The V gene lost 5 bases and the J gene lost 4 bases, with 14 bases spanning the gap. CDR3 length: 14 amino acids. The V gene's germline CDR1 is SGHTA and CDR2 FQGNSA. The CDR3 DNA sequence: TGTGCCAGCAGCCGGCCGCGGGGAGTCACTGAAGCTTTCTTT. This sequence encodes CASSRPRGVTEAFF.

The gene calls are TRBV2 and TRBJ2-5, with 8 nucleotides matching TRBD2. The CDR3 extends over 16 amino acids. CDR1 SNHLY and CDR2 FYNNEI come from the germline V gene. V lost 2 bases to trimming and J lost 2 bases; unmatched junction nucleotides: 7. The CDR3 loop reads CASSESLAGRQETQYF. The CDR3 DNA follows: TGTGCCAGCAGTGAATCCCTAGCGGGCCGGCAAGAGACCCAGTACTTC.

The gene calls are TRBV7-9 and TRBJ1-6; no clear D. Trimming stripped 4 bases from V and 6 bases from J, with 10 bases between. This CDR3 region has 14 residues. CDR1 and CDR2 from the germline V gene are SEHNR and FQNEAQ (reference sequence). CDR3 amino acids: CASSSPLFNSPLHF. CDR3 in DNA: TGTGCCAGCAGCTCCCCGCTTTTTAATTCACCCCTCCACTTT.

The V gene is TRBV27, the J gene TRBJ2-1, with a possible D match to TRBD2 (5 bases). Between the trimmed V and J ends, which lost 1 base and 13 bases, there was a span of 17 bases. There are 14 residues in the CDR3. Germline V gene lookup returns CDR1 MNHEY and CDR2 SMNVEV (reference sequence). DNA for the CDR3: TGTGCCAGCAGTTTATGGGGTAGTGGGGAGACCCAGTTCTTC. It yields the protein CASSLWGSGETQFF.

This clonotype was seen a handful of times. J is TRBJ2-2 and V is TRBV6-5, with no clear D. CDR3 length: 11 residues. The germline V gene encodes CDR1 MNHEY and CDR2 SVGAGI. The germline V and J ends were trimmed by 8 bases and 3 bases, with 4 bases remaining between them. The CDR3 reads CASRHTGELFF. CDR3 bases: TGTGCCAGCCGTCACACCGGGGAGCTGTTTTTT.

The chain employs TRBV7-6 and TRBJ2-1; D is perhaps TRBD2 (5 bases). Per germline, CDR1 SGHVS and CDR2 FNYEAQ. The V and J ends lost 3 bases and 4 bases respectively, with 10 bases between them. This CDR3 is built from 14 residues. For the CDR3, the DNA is TGTGCCAGCAGCTTGCGGACTCCTTACAATGAGCAGTTCTTC. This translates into CASSLRTPYNEQFF. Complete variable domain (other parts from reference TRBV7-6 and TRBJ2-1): GAGVSQSPRYKVTKRGQDVALRCDPISGHVSLYWYRQALGQGPEFLTYFNYEAQQDKSGLPNDRFSAERPEGSISTLTIQRTEQRDSAMYRCASSLRTPYNEQFFGPGTRLTVL.

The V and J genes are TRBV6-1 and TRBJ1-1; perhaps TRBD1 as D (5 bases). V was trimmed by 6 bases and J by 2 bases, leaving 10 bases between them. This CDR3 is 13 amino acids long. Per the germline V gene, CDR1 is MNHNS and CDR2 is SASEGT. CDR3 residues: CASSDRFNTEAFF. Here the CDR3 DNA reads TGTGCCAGCAGCGACAGATTCAACACTGAAGCTTTCTTT.

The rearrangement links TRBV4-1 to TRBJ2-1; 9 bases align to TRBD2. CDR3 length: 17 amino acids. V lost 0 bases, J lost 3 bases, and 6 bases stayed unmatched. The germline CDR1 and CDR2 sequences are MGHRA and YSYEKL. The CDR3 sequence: CASSQESSSGVYNEQFF. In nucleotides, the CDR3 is TGCGCCAGCAGCCAAGAGAGTTCTAGCGGGGTCTACAATGAGCAGTTCTTC.

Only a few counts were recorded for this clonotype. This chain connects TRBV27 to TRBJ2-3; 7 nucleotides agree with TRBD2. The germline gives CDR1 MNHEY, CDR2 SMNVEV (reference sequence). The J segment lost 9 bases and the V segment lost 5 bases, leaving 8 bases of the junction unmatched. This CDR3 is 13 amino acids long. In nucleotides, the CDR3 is TGTGCCAGCAGTGTATTGGGGGGAGGGACGCAGTATTTT. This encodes CASSVLGGGTQYF.

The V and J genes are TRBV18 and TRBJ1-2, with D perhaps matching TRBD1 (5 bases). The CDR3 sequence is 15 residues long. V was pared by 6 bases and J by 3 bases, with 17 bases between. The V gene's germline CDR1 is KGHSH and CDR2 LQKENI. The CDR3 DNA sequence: TGTGCCAGCTCGCCTGCAGGGCTTCGGGACTATGGCTACACCTTC. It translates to CASSPAGLRDYGYTF.

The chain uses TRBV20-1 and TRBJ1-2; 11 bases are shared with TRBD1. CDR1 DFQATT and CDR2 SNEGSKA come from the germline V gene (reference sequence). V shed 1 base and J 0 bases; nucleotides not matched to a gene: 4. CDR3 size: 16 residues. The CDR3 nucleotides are TGCAGTGCTAGAGGGACAGGGGGCGGTTCTAACTATGGCTACACCTTC. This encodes CSARGTGGGSNYGYTF.